This TCR beta chain was sequenced for a study of OX40 agonist ivuxolimab in advanced cancers. Comment on this clone: Its antigen remains unidentified.

Measured with immunoSEQ multiplex PCR; TCRdb has only the in-frame clones, and not every one. This sample has 80,000 or so clones; 85% occur once, and the top ten carry less than 2.5%. Broader study findings: Partial responders dosed at 0.1-3.0 mg/kg displayed clonal expansion ranking among the lowest. A proportion of nonresponders additionally exhibited low normalized T-cell clonal expansion. There was clonal expansion of CD4+ and CD8+ blood T cells by week 6 at 0.1 to 3.0 mg/kg.

The germline V gene encodes CDR1 MNHEY and CDR2 SMNVEV (reference sequence). V lost 6 bases and J lost 1; bases outside the gene matches: 13. The CDR3 consists of 17 residues. The input for sequencing was CD4+ or CD8+ T cells sorted from blood, taken in a trial of the OX40 agonist ivuxolimab. The TCR originated in an adult with an advanced solid tumor such as melanoma, head and neck, liver or kidney cancer. The chain employs TRBV27 and TRBJ2-3, with TRBD2 matching over 7 bases. Here the CDR3 reads CASSLAGVAPRTDTQYF. The CDR3 DNA sequence: TGTGCCAGCAGCTTGGCGGGGGTGGCCCCACGCACAGATACGCAGTATTTT.